The present TCR beta chain was sequenced within a study of cytomegalovirus exposure and HLA in healthy donors. For the study at large: Earlier, about 180 million T cells were analyzed, and approximately 110 million unique TCR beta sequences were found among them.

V was cut by 3 bases and J by 3 bases, with 12 bases left in between. Germline V gene lookup returns CDR1 SGHDT and CDR2 YYEEEE. The CDR3 totals 14 residues. Turning to this clone: Its antigen remains unidentified.

The PCR made use of 60 Vbeta and 13 Jbeta primers. Measured with immunoSEQ multiplex PCR; TCRdb has only the in-frame clones, and not every one. The sample records roughly 150,000 clones, 84% being singletons. Regarding the study as a whole: Three of the chains that were CMV-associated were confirmed in vitro to be specific for CMV antigens.

Sequencing input: PBMCs. The clonotype was recovered from a man under 40 in good health and CMV-seronegative. V and J are TRBV5-6 and TRBJ1-2; the D gene is possibly TRBD1 (5 bases). The CDR3 loop is CASSWGDGDYGYTF. The CDR3 region has the DNA TGTGCCAGCAGCTGGGGGGACGGTGACTATGGCTACACCTTC. The whole variable domain, remainder taken from reference TRBV5-6 and TRBJ1-2, is DAGVTQSPTHLIKTRGQQVTLRCSPKSGHDTVSWYQQALGQGPQFIFQYYEEEERQRGNFPDRFSGHQFPNYSSELNVNALLLGDSALYLCASSWGDGDYGYTFGSGTRLTVV.